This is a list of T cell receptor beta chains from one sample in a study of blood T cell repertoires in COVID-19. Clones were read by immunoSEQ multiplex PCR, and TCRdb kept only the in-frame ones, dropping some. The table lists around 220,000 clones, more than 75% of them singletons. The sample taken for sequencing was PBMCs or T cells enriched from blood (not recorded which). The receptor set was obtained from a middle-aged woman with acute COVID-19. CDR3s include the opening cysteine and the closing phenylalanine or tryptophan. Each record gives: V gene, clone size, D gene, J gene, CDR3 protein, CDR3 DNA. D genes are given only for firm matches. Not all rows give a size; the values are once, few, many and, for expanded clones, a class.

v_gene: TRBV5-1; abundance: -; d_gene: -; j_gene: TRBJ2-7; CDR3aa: CASRPNPPRGAYEQYF; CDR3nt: TGCGCCAGCAGGCCTAACCCCCCCAGGGGGGCCTACGAGCAGTACTTC
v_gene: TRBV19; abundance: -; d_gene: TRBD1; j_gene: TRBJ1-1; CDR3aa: CASSRQGVVEAFF; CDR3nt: TGTGCCAGTAGTCGACAGGGAGTAGTTGAAGCTTTCTTT
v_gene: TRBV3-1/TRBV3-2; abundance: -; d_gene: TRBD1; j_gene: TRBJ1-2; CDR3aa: CASIKQGAGHGYTF; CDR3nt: TGTGCCAGCATCAAACAGGGGGCTGGCCATGGCTACACCTTC
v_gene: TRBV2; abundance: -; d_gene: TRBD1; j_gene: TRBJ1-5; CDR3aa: CASRRQGALNQPQHF; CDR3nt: TGTGCCAGCAGAAGACAGGGGGCTTTAAATCAGCCCCAGCATTTT
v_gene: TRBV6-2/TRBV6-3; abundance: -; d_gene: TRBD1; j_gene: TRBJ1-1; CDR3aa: CASSYNPGGVSTEAFF; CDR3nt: TGTGCCAGCAGTTACAATCCAGGGGGCGTTAGTACTGAAGCTTTCTTT
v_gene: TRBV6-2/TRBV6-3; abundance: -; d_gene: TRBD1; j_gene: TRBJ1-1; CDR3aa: CASSYAGGVYTEAFF; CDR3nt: TGTGCCAGCAGTTACGCAGGGGGCGTCTACACTGAAGCTTTCTTT
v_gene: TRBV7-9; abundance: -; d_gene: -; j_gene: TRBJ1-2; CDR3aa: CASSLATGNYGYTF; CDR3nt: TGTGCCAGCAGCTTAGCGACAGGAAACTATGGCTACACCTTC
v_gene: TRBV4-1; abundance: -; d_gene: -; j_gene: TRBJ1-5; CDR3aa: CASSQDAQGVNPQHF; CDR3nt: TGCGCCAGCAGCCAAGACGCACAAGGGGTGAATCCCCAGCATTTT
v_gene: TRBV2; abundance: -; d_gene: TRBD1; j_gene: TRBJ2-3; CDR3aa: CASSPDRGSTDTQYF; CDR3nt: TGTGCCAGCAGTCCTGACAGGGGGAGCACAGATACGCAGTATTTT
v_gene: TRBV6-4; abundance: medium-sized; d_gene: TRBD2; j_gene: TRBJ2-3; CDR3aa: CASSDGLAGVDTQYF; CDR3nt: TGTGCCAGCAGTGACGGGCTAGCGGGAGTAGATACGCAGTATTTT
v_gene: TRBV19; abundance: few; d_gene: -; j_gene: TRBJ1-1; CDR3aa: CASSRGVPNAEAFF; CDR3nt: TGTGCCAGTAGTAGGGGCGTCCCCAACGCTGAAGCTTTCTTT
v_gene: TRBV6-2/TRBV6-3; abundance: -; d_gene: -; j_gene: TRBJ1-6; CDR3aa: CASSYSNTDKTLHF; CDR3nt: TGTGCCAGCAGTTACTCGAACACAGACAAGACCCTCCACTTT
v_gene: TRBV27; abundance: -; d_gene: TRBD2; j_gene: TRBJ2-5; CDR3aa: CASSWTSDEETQYF; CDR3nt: TGTGCCAGCAGTTGGACTAGCGATGAGGAGACCCAGTACTTC
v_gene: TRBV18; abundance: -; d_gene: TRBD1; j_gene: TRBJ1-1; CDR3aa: CASSPGQANTEAFF; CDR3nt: TGTGCCAGCTCACCAGGACAGGCGAACACTGAAGCTTTCTTT
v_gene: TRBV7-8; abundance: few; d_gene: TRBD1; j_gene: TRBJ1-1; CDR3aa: CASSSRTGSTEAFF; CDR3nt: TGTGCCAGCAGCTCCCGGACAGGGAGCACTGAAGCTTTCTTT
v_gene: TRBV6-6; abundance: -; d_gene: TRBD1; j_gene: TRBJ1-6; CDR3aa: CASEGQSSYNSPLHF; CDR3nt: TGTGCCAGCGAGGGACAGAGCTCCTATAATTCACCCCTCCACTTT
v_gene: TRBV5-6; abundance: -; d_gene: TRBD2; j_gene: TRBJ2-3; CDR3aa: CASSFPTSKPDTQYF; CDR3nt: TGTGCCAGCAGCTTTCCGACTAGCAAACCAGATACGCAGTATTTT
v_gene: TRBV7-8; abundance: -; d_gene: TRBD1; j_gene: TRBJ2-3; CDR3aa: CASSLEQQGAHTQYF; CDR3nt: TGTGCCAGCAGCTTAGAACAACAGGGGGCTCATACGCAGTATTTT
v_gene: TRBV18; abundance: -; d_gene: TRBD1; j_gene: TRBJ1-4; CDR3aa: CASSPGTGLNEKLFF; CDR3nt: TGTGCCAGCTCTCCCGGGACAGGGCTCAATGAAAAACTGTTTTTT
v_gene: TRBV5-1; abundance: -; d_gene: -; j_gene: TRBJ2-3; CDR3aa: CASSLTGTTGTDTQYF; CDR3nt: TGCGCCAGCAGCTTGACCGGGACAACAGGCACAGATACGCAGTATTTT
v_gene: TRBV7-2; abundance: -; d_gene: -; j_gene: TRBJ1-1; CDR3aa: CASSLGRQGRNTEAFF; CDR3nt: TGTGCCAGCAGCTTAGGTCGGCAGGGCAGGAACACTGAAGCTTTCTTT
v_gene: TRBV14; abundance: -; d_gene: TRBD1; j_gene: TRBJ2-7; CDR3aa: CASSQRTGFSYEQYF; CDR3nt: TGTGCCAGCAGCCAACGGACAGGGTTCTCCTACGAGCAGTACTTC
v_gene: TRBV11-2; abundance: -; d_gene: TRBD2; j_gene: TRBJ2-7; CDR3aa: CASSLQMTSGRTYEQYF; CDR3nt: TGTGCCAGCAGCCTCCAGATGACTAGCGGTAGGACCTACGAGCAGTACTTC
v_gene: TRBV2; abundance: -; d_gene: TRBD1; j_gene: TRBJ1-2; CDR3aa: CASSAQGGTGDGYGYTF; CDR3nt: TGTGCCAGCAGTGCACAAGGGGGGACAGGGGATGGCTATGGCTACACCTTC
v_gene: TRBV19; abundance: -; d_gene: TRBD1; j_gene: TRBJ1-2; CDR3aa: CASSTSTGNYGYTF; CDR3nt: TGTGCCAGTAGTACCTCGACAGGGAACTATGGCTACACCTTC
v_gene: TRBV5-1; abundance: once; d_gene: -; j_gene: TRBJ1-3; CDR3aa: CASSPLGNTIYF; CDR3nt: TGCGCCAGCAGCCCTCTTGGAAACACCATATATTTT
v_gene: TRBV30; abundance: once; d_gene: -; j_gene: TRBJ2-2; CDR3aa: CAWSRGNTGELFF; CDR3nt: TGTGCCTGGAGTCGGGGAAACACCGGGGAGCTGTTTTTT
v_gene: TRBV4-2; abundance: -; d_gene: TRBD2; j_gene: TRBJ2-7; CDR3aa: CASSQESSGTRKQYF; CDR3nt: TGTGCCAGCAGCCAAGAGTCTAGCGGGACTCGAAAGCAGTACTTC
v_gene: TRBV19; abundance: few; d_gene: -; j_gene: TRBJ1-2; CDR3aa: CAASGDRYGYTF; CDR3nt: TGTGCCGCCTCCGGAGATCGTTATGGCTACACCTTC
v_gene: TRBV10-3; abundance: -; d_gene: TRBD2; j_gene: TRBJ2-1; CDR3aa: CAISDPGGRGGHEQFF; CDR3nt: TGTGCCATCAGTGACCCAGGCGGGAGGGGGGGCCATGAGCAGTTCTTC
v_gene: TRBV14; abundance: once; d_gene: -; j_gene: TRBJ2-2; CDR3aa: CASSQGFGTGDTGELFF; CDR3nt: TGTGCCAGCAGCCAAGGGTTCGGGACTGGGGACACCGGGGAGCTGTTTTTT
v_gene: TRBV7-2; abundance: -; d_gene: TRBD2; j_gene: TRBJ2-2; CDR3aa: CASSSLTSGRVGTGELFF; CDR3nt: TGTGCCAGCAGCTCTCTCACTAGCGGGAGGGTGGGCACCGGGGAGCTGTTTTTT
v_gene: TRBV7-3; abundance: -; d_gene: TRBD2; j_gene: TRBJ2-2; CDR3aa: CASSAGLVDNTGELFF; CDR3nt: TGTGCCAGCAGCGCGGGACTAGTAGATAACACCGGGGAGCTGTTTTTT
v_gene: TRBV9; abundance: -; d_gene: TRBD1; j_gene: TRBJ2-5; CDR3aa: CASSGLRTGGTETQYF; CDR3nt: TGTGCCAGCAGCGGCCTAAGGACAGGGGGGACAGAGACCCAGTACTTC
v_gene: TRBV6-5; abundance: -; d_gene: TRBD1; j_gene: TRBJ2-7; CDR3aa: CASSRDRNEQYF; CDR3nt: TGTGCCAGCAGTAGGGACAGGAACGAGCAGTACTTC
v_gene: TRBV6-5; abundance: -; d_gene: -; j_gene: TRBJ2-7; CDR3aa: CASSGERGTEQYF; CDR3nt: TGTGCCAGCAGCGGGGAAAGGGGGACCGAGCAGTACTTC
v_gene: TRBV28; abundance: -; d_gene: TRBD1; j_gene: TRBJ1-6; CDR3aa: CASSPSQGAGSPLHF; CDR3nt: TGTGCCAGCAGTCCATCACAGGGGGCAGGATCACCCCTCCACTTT
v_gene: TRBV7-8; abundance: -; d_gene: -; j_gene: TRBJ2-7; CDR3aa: CASSRNRGTVSFEQYF; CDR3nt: TGTGCCAGCAGCAGAAACCGCGGGACAGTATCTTTCGAGCAGTACTTC
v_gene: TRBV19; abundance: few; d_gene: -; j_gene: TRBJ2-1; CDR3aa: CASSIGGGILLQFF; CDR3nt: TGTGCCAGTAGTATAGGGGGCGGGATTTTACTTCAGTTCTTC
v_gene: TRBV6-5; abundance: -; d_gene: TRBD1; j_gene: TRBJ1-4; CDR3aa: CASSGTGVEKLFF; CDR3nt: TGTGCCAGCTCCGGGACAGGGGTTGAAAAACTGTTTTTT
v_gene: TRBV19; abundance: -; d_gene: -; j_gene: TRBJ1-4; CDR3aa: CASKTATNEKLFF; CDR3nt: TGTGCCAGTAAGACAGCAACTAATGAAAAACTGTTTTTT